Included here is one T cell receptor beta chain sequence, with context. The antigen is unknown. UMI-labeled 5' RACE yielded the TRB cDNA libraries. TCRdb re-called the 5' RACE reads; every CDR3 protein appears as one record, without DNA. The specimen's table records about 130,000 distinct CDR3 sequences. This entry comes from a study of CXCR3-negative and CXCR3-positive naive CD8 T cells. In the study overall: Each library held about 1.5 +/- 0.3 million TRB reads, around 140 million in total.

The CDR3 is 14 amino acids. CDR1 and CDR2 from the germline V gene are SGHRS and YFSETQ. The study's findings and limits: Naive CXCR3-positive and CXCR3-negative cells shared TRBV-TRBJ usage; memory cells diverged. Both naive subsets showed comparably high diversity, and memory CD8+ cells showed much lower diversity. The TRB CDR3s that CXCR3-positive naive cells carried were more hydrophobic than those of CXCR3-negative naive cells.

The material sequenced was naive CXCR3- CD8+ T cells from blood. Indicated subset: CD45RO-CCR7+CD27+CD95- naive CD8+ T cells lacking CXCR3 (TNR3-). The chain has TRBV5-1 and TRBJ1-1; no DNA is available, so the TRBD1 call from TCRdb remains unchecked. The sequence derives from a human donor in good health. Some clones in this sample may be carry-over from other donors' samples. This chain's CDR3 is CASSPRGLETEAFF.